Listed here are 14 T cell receptor beta chains from one sample, sequenced in a study of cytomegalovirus exposure and HLA in healthy donors. A multiplex PCR was run with 60 Vbeta primers and 13 Jbeta primers. Profiling relied on immunoSEQ multiplex PCR, and the TCRdb table lists in-frame clones only, not all of them. This sample's clone table lists some 120,000 clones. The sequenced material came from PBMCs. These receptors all come from a man aged 25-40 years in good health and CMV-seronegative.

The chain is built from TRBV11-2 and TRBJ2-1, with 8 positions matching TRBD1. With 5 bases clipped from V and 7 bases from J, the junction kept 13 bases outside the gene matches. Germline assignment: CDR1 SGHAT and CDR2 FQNNGV. The CDR3 length is 16 residues. The chain's CDR3 is CASSALVVRGLNEQFF. In nucleotides, the CDR3 is TGTGCCAGCAGCGCGTTGGTGGTCAGGGGGCTGAATGAGCAGTTCTTC.

V is TRBV7-2 and J is TRBJ2-5; 8 bases fit TRBD2. The CDR3 is 15 residues long. Germline CDR1 reads SGHTA; CDR2 reads FQGNSA. Trimming took 5 bases from V and 5 from J; bases not matched to a gene: 10. For the CDR3, the DNA is TGTGCCAGCAGCCGCCCCGGGGGGGGAGCGGAGACCCAGTACTTC. It encodes CASSRPGGGAETQYF. The full variable domain, rest sourced from reference TRBV7-2 and TRBJ2-5, is GAGVSQSPSNKVTEKGKDVELRCDPISGHTALYWYRQSLGQGLEFLIYFQGNSAPDKSGLPSDRFSAERTGGSVSTLTIQRTQQEDSAVYLCASSRPGGGAETQYFGPGTRLLVL.

The chain has TRBV18 and TRBJ1-1, with 8 bases fitting TRBD1. The CDR3 covers 14 residues. Germline V gives CDR1 KGHSH, CDR2 LQKENI. The J segment lost 1 base and the V segment lost 2 bases, leaving 0 bases of the junction unmatched. CDR3 nucleotide sequence: TGTGCCAGCTCACCAGGGACAGGGAACACTGAAGCTTTCTTT. It translates to CASSPGTGNTEAFF.

The gene calls are TRBV6-1 and TRBJ2-5; D gene uncertain. The V gene's germline CDR1 is MNHNS and CDR2 SASEGT. The CDR3 is 14 amino acids. Trimming shortened V by 7 bases and J by 4 bases, and 16 bases separated the two germline ends. CDR3 residues: CASTLSQAPETQYF. In DNA, the CDR3 is TGTGCCAGCACCCTCAGCCAGGCTCCAGAGACCCAGTACTTC.

The chain is built from TRBV27 and TRBJ2-3; a possible D gene is TRBD2 (6 bases). The germline CDR1 and CDR2 sequences are MNHEY and SMNVEV (reference sequence). The CDR3 has 16 residues. The V and J ends lost 3 bases and 2 bases respectively, with 15 bases between them. Written as DNA, the CDR3 is TGTGCCAGCAGTTTGGGGGGACTCAGGTTCACAGATACGCAGTATTTT. This gives the protein CASSLGGLRFTDTQYF.

The chain uses TRBV21-1 and TRBJ1-4; the table assigns TRBD1, which was not confirmed against the DNA. TRBV21-1 is shown as a pseudogene. The CDR3 sequence is 16 residues long. CDR3 in DNA: TGTGCCAGCAGCAAAGAGGCGTCCAGGGGAGTCGGAAAACTGTTTTTT. Translation: CASSKEASRGVGKLFF.

The genes are TRBV5-6 and TRBJ2-5, with TRBD2 matching 15 bases. This CDR3 region has 16 residues. Trimming removed 6 bases from V and 5 bases from J; junction bases left unmatched: 8. Germline CDR1 reads SGHDT; CDR2 reads YYEEEE. This CDR3 is CASNPGLAGGEETQYF. For the CDR3, the DNA is TGTGCCAGCAATCCCGGACTAGCGGGGGGGGAGGAGACCCAGTACTTC. Supplemented by reference TRBV5-6 and TRBJ2-5, the full variable domain reads DAGVTQSPTHLIKTRGQQVTLRCSPKSGHDTVSWYQQALGQGPQFIFQYYEEEERQRGNFPDRFSGHQFPNYSSELNVNALLLGDSALYLCASNPGLAGGEETQYFGPGTRLLVL.

The DNA of the CDR3 is TGTGCCAGCAGCTTGGCCGGAGCAGGGGGGAATTCACCCCTCCACTTT. Translation gives CASSLAGAGGNSPLHF. J is TRBJ1-6 and V is TRBV5-5; 7 bases are shared with TRBD1. Germline-derived CDR1 and CDR2 are SGHKS and YYEKEE (reference sequence). CDR3 length: 16 amino acids. The V and J ends lost 0 bases and 7 bases, in that order; junction bases with no gene match: 7.

The gene calls are TRBV4-1 and TRBJ2-3, with D maybe TRBD1 (5 bases). Trimming left V 2 bases short and J 4 bases short, with 10 bases between. Germline lookup yields CDR1 MGHRA and CDR2 YSYEKL. This CDR3 spans 14 amino acids. The CDR3 nucleotides are TGCGCCAGCAGCCAACCTAGGGGTCCAGATACGCAGTATTTT. This encodes CASSQPRGPDTQYF.

The chain couples TRBV7-4 to TRBJ2-7, with TRBD2 as a possible D gene (7 bases). The CDR3 length is 19 residues. The V end was cut by 3 bases, the J end by 4 bases, with 28 bases between. Germline V gene data show CDR1 as SGHVT and CDR2 as SQSDAQ. CDR3 protein: CASSFRPTPTGRGGYEQYF. CDR3 coding DNA: TGTGCCAGCAGCTTCCGCCCTACCCCCACAGGGAGGGGGGGGTACGAGCAGTACTTC. The whole variable domain, remainder taken from reference TRBV7-4 and TRBJ2-7, is GAGVSQSPRYKVAKRGRDVALRCDSISGHVTLYWYRQTLGQGSEVLTYSQSDAQRDKSGRPSGRFSAERPERSVSTLKIQRTEQGDSAVYLCASSFRPTPTGRGGYEQYFGPGTRLTVT.

V is TRBV19 and J is TRBJ1-6, with a tentative D call TRBD1 (6 bases). Germline-derived CDR1 and CDR2 are LNHDA and SQIVND (reference sequence). V was shortened by 4 bases and J by 10 bases, with 14 bases between the two germline ends. This CDR3 is built from 14 residues. CDR3 DNA: TGTGCCAGTAGTACTCGACAGGAGAGATCACCCCTCCACTTT. It codes for CASSTRQERSPLHF.

J is TRBJ1-6 and V is TRBV2, with D unclear. The CDR3 extends over 12 amino acids. V lost 4 bases to trimming and J lost 10 bases, with 8 bases between them. The germline CDR1 and CDR2 sequences are SNHLY and FYNNEI. Here the CDR3 DNA reads TGTGCCAGCAGTGTCTCCAGGTCACCCCTCCACTTT. Its translation is CASSVSRSPLHF.

The CDR3: CASSWDTSTDTQYF. For the CDR3, the DNA is TGTGCCAGCAGCTGGGACACCAGCACAGATACGCAGTATTTT. The J gene is TRBJ2-3, the V gene TRBV7-2, with a tentative D call TRBD1 (6 bases). CDR1 is SGHTA and CDR2 is FQGNSA in the germline V gene. The CDR3 loop spans 14 amino acids. V lost 4 bases and J 0 bases, leaving 8 bases between the germline ends.

V and J are TRBV6-6 and TRBJ2-1; 7 positions match TRBD1. The CDR3 totals 13 residues. The J segment lost 7 bases and the V segment lost 2 bases, leaving 2 bases of the junction unmatched. CDR1 and CDR2 from the germline V gene are MNHNY and SVGAGI (reference sequence). CDR3 in DNA: TGTGCCAGCAGTTACGCGACAGGGAATGAGCAGTTCTTC. This sequence encodes CASSYATGNEQFF.